The present TCR beta chain was sequenced within a study of OX40 agonist ivuxolimab in advanced cancers. Across the whole study: Patients with prior anti-PD-1, anti-PD-L1 or anti-CTLA-4 therapy were eligible; less than 50% had some. Partial responses were achieved by three patients: one hepatocellular carcinoma, two cutaneous melanoma. Regarding the study as a whole: CD8+ T cells were the subset that, on average, had more expanded clones than CD4+.

A word on this clone: What it recognizes is unknown.

The assay was immunoSEQ multiplex PCR, and TCRdb's table has in-frame clones only and misses some. The sample records more than 100,000 clones, 75% to 95% being singletons. Germline CDR1 reads SGHNT; CDR2 reads YENEEA. The CDR3 runs to 15 residues. The V end was cut by 5 bases, the J end by 2 bases, with 12 bases between. This material consisted of CD4+ or CD8+ T cells sorted from blood, taken in a trial of the OX40 agonist ivuxolimab. The chain is built from TRBV11-3 and TRBJ2-2; D remains unclear. The sequence was obtained from an adult with an advanced solid tumor such as melanoma, head and neck, liver or kidney cancer. In DNA form, the CDR3 reads TGTGCCAGCAGCCCGTGGTTGACAAACACCGGGGAGCTGTTTTTT. It specifies CASSPWLTNTGELFF.